This T cell receptor (beta chain) derives from a study of blood T cell repertoires in COVID-19. Turning to the study itself: Spain, Italy and the United States supplied samples that represented acute and convalescent COVID-19. The cDNA or gDNA used as material had been derived from T cells, B-cell-depleted T cells, or PBMCs.

This clone was observed once. The CDR3 covers 14 residues. The V and J ends lost 5 bases and 9 bases respectively, with 19 bases between them. Germline V gene sequence: CDR1 SEHNR, CDR2 FQNEAQ (reference sequence). As originally analysed: Cell counts per sample came from amplifying reference gene primers. Assay: immunoSEQ multiplex PCR; the TCRdb copy retains only in-frame clones and omits some. V, J and clone size are taken as reported in that table, and D and trimming were inferred from the DNA itself. The sample holds about 160,000 clones; roughly 90% are singletons and the top ten take 3.9%. What was sequenced was peripheral blood. This sequence originates from a woman in her sixties who had recovered from COVID-19. The J gene is TRBJ1-1, the V gene TRBV7-9; D perhaps matches TRBD1 (6 bases). The CDR3 region is CASSPGRGNPKAFF. For the CDR3, the DNA is TGTGCCAGCAGCCCGGGCAGGGGCAATCCAAAAGCTTTCTTT.